These 2 T cell receptor beta chains originate from one sample sequenced in a study of blood T cell repertoires in COVID-19. Profiling relied on immunoSEQ multiplex PCR, and the TCRdb table lists in-frame clones only, not all of them. The sample lists around 320,000 clones, about 90% occurring once. Sequenced: peripheral blood. Source of these receptors: a woman aged 25 to 39 with COVID-19, enrolled during active disease.

The chain uses TRBV5-5 and TRBJ1-2, with D possibly being TRBD1 (5 bases). Germline V gives CDR1 SGHKS, CDR2 YYEKEE (reference sequence). CDR3 length: 13 amino acids. The V end lost 0 bases, the J end lost 8 bases, and 11 bases lay between the germline ends. The CDR3 DNA reads as TGTGCCAGCAGCTTGGGCGGGGCCAGCGGCTACACCTTC. Amino acids: CASSLGGASGYTF.

The chain is built from TRBV27 and TRBJ2-7; D unclear. V shed 2 bases and J shed 3 bases, with 5 bases lying between them. Germline V gene data show CDR1 as MNHEY and CDR2 as SMNVEV (reference sequence). The CDR3 runs 12 residues. The CDR3 spells CASSLIGYEQYF. CDR3 sequence (DNA): TGTGCCAGCAGTTTAATCGGCTACGAGCAGTACTTC.